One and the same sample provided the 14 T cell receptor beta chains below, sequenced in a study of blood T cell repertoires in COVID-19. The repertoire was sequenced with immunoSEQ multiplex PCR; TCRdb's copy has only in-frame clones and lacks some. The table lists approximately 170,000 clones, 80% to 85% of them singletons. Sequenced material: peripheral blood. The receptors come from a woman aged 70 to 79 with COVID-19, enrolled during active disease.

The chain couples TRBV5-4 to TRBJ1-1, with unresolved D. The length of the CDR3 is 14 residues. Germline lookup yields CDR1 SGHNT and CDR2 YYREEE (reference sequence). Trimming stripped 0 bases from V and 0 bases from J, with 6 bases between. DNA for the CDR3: TGTGCCAGCAGCTTGGTTCAGATGAACACTGAAGCTTTCTTT. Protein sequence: CASSLVQMNTEAFF. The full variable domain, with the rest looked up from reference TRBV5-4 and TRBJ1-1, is ETGVTQSPTHLIKTRGQQVTLRCSSQSGHNTVSWYQQALGQGPQFIFQYYREEENGRGNFPPRFSGLQFPNYSSELNVNALELDDSALYLCASSLVQMNTEAFFGQGTRLTVV.

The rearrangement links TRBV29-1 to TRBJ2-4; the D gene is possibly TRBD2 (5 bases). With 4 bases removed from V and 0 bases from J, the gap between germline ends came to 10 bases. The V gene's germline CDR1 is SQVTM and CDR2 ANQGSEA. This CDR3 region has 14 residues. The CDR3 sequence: CSVVTRIAKNIQYF. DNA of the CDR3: TGCAGCGTTGTTACTAGGATAGCCAAAAACATTCAGTACTTC.

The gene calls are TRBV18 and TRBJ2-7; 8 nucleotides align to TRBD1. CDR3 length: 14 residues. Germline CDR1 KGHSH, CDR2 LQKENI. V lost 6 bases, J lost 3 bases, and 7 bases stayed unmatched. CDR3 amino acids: CASSSSTGGYEQYF. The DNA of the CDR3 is TGTGCCAGCTCCAGCTCCACAGGGGGCTACGAGCAGTACTTC.

CDR3 loop: CASSNGGIGYGYTF. CDR3 nucleotide sequence: TGTGCCAGTAGTAACGGGGGAATCGGCTATGGCTACACCTTC. The J gene is TRBJ1-2, the V gene TRBV19, with D possibly TRBD1 on 5 matching bases. In germline, CDR1 is LNHDA, CDR2 SQIVND (reference sequence). The CDR3 is 14 residues long. Trimming took 4 bases from V and 4 from J, leaving 13 bases between them.

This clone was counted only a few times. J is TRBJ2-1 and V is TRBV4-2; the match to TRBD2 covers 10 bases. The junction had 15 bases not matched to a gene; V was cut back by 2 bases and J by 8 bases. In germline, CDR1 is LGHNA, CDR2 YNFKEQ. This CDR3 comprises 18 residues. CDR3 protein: CASSQSASGSMEAHEQFF. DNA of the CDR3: TGTGCCAGCAGCCAAAGTGCTAGCGGGAGTATGGAGGCGCATGAGCAGTTCTTC.

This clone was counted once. This CDR3 reads CASSFRNNYGYTF. CDR3 DNA sequence: TGTGCCAGCAGTTTCAGGAATAACTATGGCTACACCTTC. The V gene is TRBV28, the J gene TRBJ1-2; D unresolved. The CDR3 consists of 13 residues. Trimming stripped 3 bases from V and 1 base from J, with 6 bases between. Germline V gene lookup returns CDR1 MDHEN and CDR2 SYDVKM.

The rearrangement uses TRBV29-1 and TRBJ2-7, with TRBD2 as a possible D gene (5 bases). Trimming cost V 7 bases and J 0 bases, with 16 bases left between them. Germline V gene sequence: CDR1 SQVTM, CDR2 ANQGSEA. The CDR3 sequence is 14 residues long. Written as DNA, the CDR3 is TGCAGCGCCACCCTTAGCGAGAGCTCCTACGAGCAGTACTTC. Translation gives CSATLSESSYEQYF.

Here the CDR3 DNA reads TGTGCCAGCAGCTTAAATCCAGGGGCCAACAATGAGCAGTTCTTC. Encoded protein: CASSLNPGANNEQFF. The chain has TRBV7-3 and TRBJ2-1, with D perhaps matching TRBD1 (6 bases). The ends were cut back, 1 base at V and 5 bases at J, with 12 bases in the middle. The CDR3 totals 15 residues. Germline assignment: CDR1 SGHTA and CDR2 FQGTGA.

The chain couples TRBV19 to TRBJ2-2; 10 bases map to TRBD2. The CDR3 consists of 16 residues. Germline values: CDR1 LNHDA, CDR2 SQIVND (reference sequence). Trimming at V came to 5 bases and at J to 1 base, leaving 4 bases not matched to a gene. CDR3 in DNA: TGTGCCAGTAGTCCCCGGACTAGCGGGAACACCGGGGAGCTGTTTTTT. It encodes CASSPRTSGNTGELFF.

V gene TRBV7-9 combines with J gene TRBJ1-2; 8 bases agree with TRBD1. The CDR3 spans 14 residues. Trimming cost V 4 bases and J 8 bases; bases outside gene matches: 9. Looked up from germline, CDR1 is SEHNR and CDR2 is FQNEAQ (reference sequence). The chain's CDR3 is CASSSPDRAGGYTF. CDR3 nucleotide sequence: TGTGCCAGCAGCTCCCCGGACAGGGCGGGAGGCTACACCTTC.

CDR3 protein: CASSLGLANTGELFF. The CDR3 DNA reads TGTGCCAGCAGCTTAGGACTAGCGAACACCGGGGAGCTGTTTTTT. The J gene is TRBJ2-2, the V gene TRBV7-2; maybe TRBD2 (6 bases). The CDR3 has 15 residues. V was trimmed by 1 base and J by 0 bases, leaving 6 bases between them. CDR1 is SGHTA and CDR2 is FQGNSA in the germline V gene.

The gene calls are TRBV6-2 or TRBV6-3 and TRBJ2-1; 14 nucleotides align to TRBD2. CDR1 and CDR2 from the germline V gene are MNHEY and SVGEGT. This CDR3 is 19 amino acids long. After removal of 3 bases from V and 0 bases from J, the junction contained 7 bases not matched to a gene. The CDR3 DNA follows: TGTGCCAGCAGTTATTCCAGACTAGCGGGAGGGATCTCCTACAATGAGCAGTTCTTC. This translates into CASSYSRLAGGISYNEQFF.

DNA of the CDR3: TGTGCCAGCAGATTAGACTTGCGCACCGGGGAGCTGTTTTTT. This translates into CASRLDLRTGELFF. This chain links TRBV2 with TRBJ2-2; no reliable D call. Trimming took off 6 bases at V and 4 bases at J, with 12 bases between the two ends. CDR3 length equals 14 residues. CDR1 and CDR2 (germline): SNHLY, FYNNEI.

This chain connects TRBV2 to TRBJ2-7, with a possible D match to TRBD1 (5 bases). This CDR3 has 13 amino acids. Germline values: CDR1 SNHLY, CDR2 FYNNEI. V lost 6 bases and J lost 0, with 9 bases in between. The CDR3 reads CASRQELSYEQYF. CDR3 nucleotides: TGTGCCAGCAGACAGGAGCTCTCCTACGAGCAGTACTTC.